The source of this T cell receptor (beta chain) is a study of tumor and adjacent non-tumor tissue in lung cancer. Overall study: Aged roughly 30 to 85 years, patients included 10 men and several women with stage I to III disease.

TCRbeta libraries were built with three rounds of nested PCR, modified from ARM-PCR. Each CDR3 protein gets one entry after TCRdb re-called the multiplex PCR reads with MiXCR. The sample holds 200,000 to 250,000 distinct CDR3 sequences, 71% seen once. This sample's RNA came from whole unsorted tissue. About this clonotype: The junction does not match germline at one end; this may be a read error.

This receptor was taken from a man aged 60-69 years with non-small cell lung cancer. The material sequenced was lung tumor tissue.

For the CDR3, the DNA is TGTTCCAGCAGGATGCTTCAGAGTCCCTTCCACTTT. It specifies CSSRMLQSPFHF. The V and J genes are TRBV11-2 and TRBJ1-6; D gene ambiguous. Germline V gene data show CDR1 as SGHAT and CDR2 as FQNNGV. The CDR3 covers 12 residues.